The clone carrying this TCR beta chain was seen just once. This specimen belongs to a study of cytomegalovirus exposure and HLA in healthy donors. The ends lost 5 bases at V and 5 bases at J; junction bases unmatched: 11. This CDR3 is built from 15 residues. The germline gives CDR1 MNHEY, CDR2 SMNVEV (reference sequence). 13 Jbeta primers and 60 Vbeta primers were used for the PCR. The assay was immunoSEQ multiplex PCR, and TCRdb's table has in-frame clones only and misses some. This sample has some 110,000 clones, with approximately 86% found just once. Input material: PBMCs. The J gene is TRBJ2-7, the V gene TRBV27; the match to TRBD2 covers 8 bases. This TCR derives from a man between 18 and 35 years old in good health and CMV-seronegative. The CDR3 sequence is CASSTQGNGRDEQYF. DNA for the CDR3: TGTGCCAGCAGTACCCAGGGGAACGGGAGGGACGAGCAGTACTTC.